The 29 T cell receptor beta chains below were found in one sample sequenced in a study of cytomegalovirus exposure and HLA in healthy donors. PCR used 60 Vbeta primers and 13 Jbeta primers. Profiled with immunoSEQ multiplex PCR; TCRdb holds only in-frame clones, not every one. The table has under 130,000 clones, roughly 79% seen once. The sequencing input was PBMCs. The source of these receptors is a male donor in good health and CMV-seronegative.

The rearrangement links TRBV5-1 to TRBJ2-2; TRBD1 is a possible D gene (6 bases). Germline V gene data show CDR1 as SGHRS and CDR2 as YFSETQ. The length of the CDR3 is 16 residues. The ends were cut back, 5 bases at V and 6 bases at J, with 20 bases in the middle. CDR3: CASSNSGAFGAGELFF. In nucleotides, the CDR3 is TGCGCCAGCAGTAATTCAGGGGCCTTTGGCGCCGGGGAGCTGTTTTTT.

This clone was seen more than once but under ten times. V and J are TRBV7-9 and TRBJ1-1, with no clear D. This CDR3 contains 13 residues. CDR1 and CDR2 (germline): SEHNR, FQNEAQ (reference sequence). The V end lost 0 bases, the J end lost 7 bases, and 9 bases lay between the germline ends. The CDR3 sequence: CASSLAVAYEAFF. Here the CDR3 DNA reads TGTGCCAGCAGCTTAGCAGTAGCCTATGAAGCTTTCTTT.

The chain is built from TRBV5-1 and TRBJ1-1; unclear D gene. Germline lookup yields CDR1 SGHRS and CDR2 YFSETQ. Trimming shortened V by 7 bases and J by 10 bases, and 23 bases separated the two germline ends. CDR3 length: 14 residues. DNA for the CDR3: TGCGCCAGCGCAGTTGAGTACCTGATAGGAGGAGCTTTCTTT. Translated: CASAVEYLIGGAFF.

V and J are TRBV6-1 and TRBJ1-1; 11 bases match TRBD1. The CDR3 spans 15 residues. Germline V gene lookup returns CDR1 MNHNS and CDR2 SASEGT. With 2 bases clipped from V and 3 bases from J, the junction kept 2 bases outside the gene matches. CDR3 sequence reads: CASSEPGQGDTEAFF. The CDR3 DNA reads TGTGCCAGCAGTGAACCGGGACAGGGGGACACTGAAGCTTTCTTT.

The chain's CDR3 is CASSLVTGADTQYF. In DNA form, the CDR3 reads TGTGCCAGCAGCTTAGTTACAGGGGCGGATACGCAGTATTTT. This chain links TRBV11-2 with TRBJ2-3, with 7 positions matching TRBD1. This CDR3 spans 14 amino acids. The V and J ends lost 1 base and 6 bases, in that order; junction bases with no gene match: 4. Germline V gene lookup returns CDR1 SGHAT and CDR2 FQNNGV.

The V gene is TRBV11-3, the J gene TRBJ2-3; D perhaps matches TRBD2 (7 bases). V gave up 6 bases and J gave up 1 base, with 14 bases separating them. Germline V CDR1 and CDR2: SGHNT, YENEEA. The CDR3 is 15 residues long. The CDR3 nucleotides are TGTGCCAGCAGTTCCCTCGGGGGGCGCACAGATACGCAGTATTTT. Its translation: CASSSLGGRTDTQYF.

This clone has a single count. The rearrangement uses TRBV14 and TRBJ1-1; D is uncertain. The CDR3 totals 13 residues. Per the germline V gene, CDR1 is SGHDN and CDR2 is FVKESK. Trimming left V 2 bases short and J 0 bases short, with 4 bases between. CDR3 nucleotide sequence: TGTGCCAGCAGCCAATACTTGAACACTGAAGCTTTCTTT. It codes for CASSQYLNTEAFF. The full variable domain, with the rest looked up from reference TRBV14 and TRBJ1-1, is EAGVTQFPSHSVIEKGQTVTLRCDPISGHDNLYWYRRVMGKEIKFLLHFVKESKQDESGMPNNRFLAERTGGTYSTLKVQPAELEDSGVYFCASSQYLNTEAFFGQGTRLTVV.

The chain is built from TRBV11-2 and TRBJ2-5; the match to TRBD1 covers 8 bases. Germline CDR1 SGHAT, CDR2 FQNNGV. The CDR3 spans 15 residues. With 4 bases clipped from V and 4 bases from J, the junction kept 8 bases outside the gene matches. The CDR3 loop reads CASSSWTGKPETQYF. The CDR3 DNA follows: TGTGCCAGCAGCTCGTGGACAGGGAAGCCAGAGACCCAGTACTTC.

The chain uses TRBV4-2 and TRBJ2-3; 7 nucleotides agree with TRBD1. Germline V gene sequence: CDR1 LGHNA, CDR2 YNFKEQ. The junction had 7 bases not matched to a gene; V was cut back by 0 bases and J by 4 bases. This CDR3 has 16 amino acids. CDR3 nucleotide sequence: TGTGCCAGCAGCCAAGATCGGACAGGCAATGCAGATACGCAGTATTTT. It codes for CASSQDRTGNADTQYF.

This CDR3 is CASSLSSGNTIYF. The CDR3 DNA reads as TGTGCCAGCAGCCTCAGCTCTGGAAACACCATATATTTT. This chain connects TRBV28 to TRBJ1-3; unclear D gene. This CDR3 contains 13 residues. Germline CDR1 MDHEN, CDR2 SYDVKM. Trimming left V 6 bases short and J 0 bases short, with 6 bases between.

The J gene is TRBJ2-7, the V gene TRBV7-6; 10 nucleotides line up with TRBD1. Germline V gives CDR1 SGHVS, CDR2 FNYEAQ. The V gene end was trimmed by 1 base and the J gene end by 5 bases; junction bases not matched to a gene: 11. CDR3 length: 17 residues. CDR3 residues: CASSLDDRDRGPNEQYF. CDR3 nucleotides: TGTGCCAGCAGCTTAGACGACCGGGACAGGGGCCCCAACGAGCAGTACTTC.

The chain uses TRBV30 and TRBJ2-1, with D unresolved. Trimming cost V 2 bases and J 12 bases, with 14 bases left between them. This CDR3 region has 12 residues. The germline gives CDR1 GTSNPN, CDR2 SVGIG (reference sequence). The DNA for the CDR3 is TGTGCCTGGAGTCCAGACCCCCCAGGGCAGTTCTTC. It codes for CAWSPDPPGQFF. The full variable domain, in which reference TRBV30 and TRBJ2-1 provide the parts outside the CDR3, is SQTIHQWPATLVQPVGSPLSLECTVEGTSNPNLYWYRQAAGRGLQLLFYSVGIGQISSEVPQNLSASRPQDRQFILSSKKLLLSDSGFYLCAWSPDPPGQFFGPGTRLTVL.

The rearrangement joins TRBV4-1 to TRBJ2-5; D not resolved. Germline CDR1 MGHRA, CDR2 YSYEKL. V dropped 1 base and J dropped 2 bases, with 14 bases sitting between them. The CDR3 has 16 residues. The CDR3 spells CASSQVVGTMQETQYF. CDR3 nucleotides: TGCGCCAGCAGCCAAGTAGTAGGAACTATGCAAGAGACCCAGTACTTC.

This sequence joins TRBV4-1 and TRBJ2-1; 10 bases align to TRBD2. The CDR3 has 15 residues. J was trimmed by 7 bases and V by 2 bases; bases with no gene match: 5. CDR1 and CDR2 from the germline V gene are MGHRA and YSYEKL. The CDR3 DNA is TGCGCCAGCAGCCAACTAGCGGGAGAAGGGAATGAGCAGTTCTTC. Protein product: CASSQLAGEGNEQFF.

This rearrangement joins TRBV15 to TRBJ1-1; no firm D call. This CDR3 is built from 15 residues. V gave up 0 bases and J gave up 1 base, with 9 bases separating them. CDR1 is LNHNV and CDR2 is YYDKDF in the germline V gene (reference sequence). The CDR3 DNA follows: TGTGCCACCAGCAGAGATCGAGGGCCGAACACTGAAGCTTTCTTT. It yields the protein CATSRDRGPNTEAFF.

This chain uses TRBV5-1 with TRBJ2-3; D is unclear. V lost 2 bases and J 6 bases, leaving 16 bases between the germline ends. The CDR3 extends over 15 amino acids. CDR1 is SGHRS and CDR2 is YFSETQ in the germline V gene. The CDR3 nucleotides are TGCGCCAGCAGCTTAACTACGGAAATTTTGGATACGCAGTATTTT. Translation: CASSLTTEILDTQYF. Drawing the rest from reference TRBV5-1 and TRBJ2-3, the complete variable domain is KAGVTQTPRYLIKTRGQQVTLSCSPISGHRSVSWYQQTPGQGLQFLFEYFSETQRNKGNFPGRFSGRQFSNSRSEMNVSTLELGDSALYLCASSLTTEILDTQYFGPGTRLTVL.

In its sample, this clone was seen once. The J gene is TRBJ2-2, the V gene TRBV12-5, with D perhaps matching TRBD2 (6 bases). V shed 1 base and J shed 2 bases, with 8 bases lying between them. Germline V gene sequence: CDR1 LGHNT, CDR2 FRNRAP. The CDR3 is 15 residues long. The CDR3 spells CASGLGAGNTGELFF. The CDR3 DNA reads as TGTGCTAGTGGTTTGGGCGCGGGAAACACCGGGGAGCTGTTTTTT.

The rearrangement joins TRBV6-1 to TRBJ2-7, with unresolved D. Germline lookup yields CDR1 MNHNS and CDR2 SASEGT. CDR3 length: 12 residues. Trimming removed 6 bases from V and 5 bases from J, with 11 bases in between. The CDR3 is CASRTSRNEQYF. CDR3 nucleotides: TGTGCCAGCAGAACAAGTCGAAACGAGCAGTACTTC.

The chain joins TRBV28 to TRBJ1-5; D is possibly TRBD1 (5 bases). Germline-derived CDR1 and CDR2 are MDHEN and SYDVKM. This CDR3 is 14 amino acids long. V was trimmed by 2 bases and J by 2 bases, leaving 7 bases between them. In DNA form, the CDR3 reads TGTGCCAGCAGTTTAGCGGGGCGCAATCAGCCCCAGCATTTT. Its translation: CASSLAGRNQPQHF.

The CDR3 nucleotides read TGTGCCACCAGCGAAGGCAGGGCAGATAGCTATGGCTACACCTTC. This translates into CATSEGRADSYGYTF. This sequence joins TRBV15 and TRBJ1-2; maybe TRBD1 (5 bases). The V gene lost 5 bases and the J gene lost 4 bases, with 17 bases spanning the gap. Looked up from germline, CDR1 is LNHNV and CDR2 is YYDKDF (reference sequence). The length of the CDR3 is 15 residues.

The chain recombines TRBV4-1 with TRBJ2-3; possible D gene TRBD1, 6 bases. Germline CDR1 is MGHRA and CDR2 is YSYEKL. The germline V and J ends were trimmed by 7 bases and 0 bases, with 8 bases remaining between them. CDR3 length: 13 residues. Here the CDR3 reads CASKGESTDTQYF. DNA for the CDR3: TGCGCCAGCAAGGGGGAGAGCACAGATACGCAGTATTTT.

The chain carries TRBV28 and TRBJ1-5, with 9 bases fitting TRBD1. CDR1 is MDHEN, CDR2 SYDVKM, per germline. The junction had 10 bases not matched to a gene; V was cut back by 6 bases and J by 4 bases. The CDR3 extends over 16 amino acids. The CDR3 DNA sequence: TGTGCCAGCAGCCCCCCGGACAGGGGTAGGAATCAGCCCCAGCATTTT. Its protein product is CASSPPDRGRNQPQHF.

This chain links TRBV5-4 with TRBJ2-3; 9 nucleotides align to TRBD1. Germline loops: CDR1 SGHNT, CDR2 YYREEE (reference sequence). The CDR3 length is 15 residues. The trim removed 6 bases at V and 10 bases at J, leaving 15 bases unmatched. CDR3 bases: TGTGCCAGCAACCTACAGGGGGCGCCCGGGGTGGCGCAGTATTTT. Translated, it gives CASNLQGAPGVAQYF.

The chain employs TRBV19 and TRBJ1-2, with 11 bases matching TRBD1. Losses at the gene ends were 1 base for V and 7 bases for J; bases not matched to a gene: 11. Germline assignment: CDR1 LNHDA and CDR2 SQIVND (reference sequence). This CDR3 comprises 17 residues. CDR3 residues: CASSIVRTGGVGSGYTF. The CDR3 DNA reads TGTGCCAGTAGTATAGTCCGGACAGGGGGCGTAGGAAGTGGCTACACCTTC.

The V call is TRBV27, the J call TRBJ2-7, with D possibly TRBD2 on 6 matching bases. CDR3 length equals 14 residues. The V end lost 6 bases, the J end lost 2 bases, and 14 bases lay between the germline ends. Germline-derived CDR1 and CDR2 are MNHEY and SMNVEV (reference sequence). CDR3 region: CASSPRGTTYEQYF. CDR3 in DNA: TGTGCCAGCAGCCCTCGGGGGACGACCTACGAGCAGTACTTC.

This clone was detected only once. The chain uses TRBV6-5 and TRBJ1-2, with 7 bases matching TRBD1. Germline trimming cut 5 bases from V and 5 bases from J; bases unmatched to any gene: 8. The CDR3 is 14 amino acids. From germline, CDR1 is MNHEY and CDR2 SVGAGI. The DNA for the CDR3 is TGTGCCAGCAGTGTAGGGGGCGCGGTATATGGCTACACCTTC. Protein sequence: CASSVGGAVYGYTF.

This rearrangement joins TRBV5-1 to TRBJ2-5; 7 nucleotides line up with TRBD2. The CDR3 totals 15 residues. V shed 2 bases, J shed 3 bases, and the junction held 7 bases outside the gene matches. Germline V gene lookup returns CDR1 SGHRS and CDR2 YFSETQ. The CDR3 reads CASSLDFGREETQYF. The CDR3 nucleotides read TGCGCCAGCAGCTTAGATTTTGGGAGGGAAGAGACCCAGTACTTC.

The chain uses TRBV5-4 and TRBJ2-4, with 10 bases lining up with TRBD1. The CDR3 is made up of 14 amino acids. Germline V gene data show CDR1 as SGHNT and CDR2 as YYREEE (reference sequence). Trimming removed 4 bases from V and 6 bases from J; junction bases left unmatched: 4. CDR3 sequence: CASSQDRGTNIQYF. CDR3 nucleotide sequence: TGTGCCAGCAGCCAGGACAGGGGGACAAACATTCAGTACTTC.

This chain connects TRBV2 to TRBJ2-5; D may be TRBD2 (7 bases). The length of the CDR3 is 16 residues. Germline V lookup: CDR1 SNHLY, CDR2 FYNNEI. V was clipped by 6 bases and J by 5 bases, with 22 bases between them. CDR3 loop: CASSPPALGGAETQYF. The CDR3 DNA is TGTGCCAGCAGCCCTCCAGCGTTGGGGGGGGCGGAGACCCAGTACTTC.